The entry below describes one T cell receptor (beta chain). Antigen: not known. J was trimmed by 5 bases and V by 6 bases; bases with no gene match: 2. The CDR3 consists of 12 residues. Per germline, CDR1 SNHLY and CDR2 FYNNEI. This record belongs to a study of beta chain features in type 1 diabetes. Study-level findings and limits: In all four CD4+ subsets, TCRB CDR3 length was significantly, moderately reduced in type 1 diabetes. In comparison with healthy donors, patients had naive, central memory and Treg TCRB repertoires that appeared more similar. More deletions and fewer insertions at VDJ junctions were found in patients with type 1 diabetes.

The authors reverse transcribed all of the isolated RNA, so sequencing captured expressed TCRB transcripts. Naive, central memory and regulatory T cell samples produced a mean of about 4 million reads. Some clones are missing from TCRdb's copy, which holds only in-frame ones; the method was immunoSEQ multiplex PCR. The top ten clones hold 0.02% to 0.025% of a sample with 640,000 or so clones, roughly 13% of them seen once. The sequencing input was naive CD4+ T cells from blood. The genes are TRBV2 and TRBJ1-2, with 8 bases that match TRBD1. The source is a man aged 18 to 29 with type 1 diabetes. The CDR3 here is CASRDREYGYTF. In DNA form, the CDR3 reads TGTGCCAGCAGGGACAGGGAGTATGGCTACACCTTC.